This TCR beta chain was obtained from a study of blood T cell repertoires in COVID-19. Study details: T cells, B-cell-depleted T cells, or PBMCs provided the cDNA or gDNA that served as material.

CDR3 length: 15 residues. Germline V gene sequence: CDR1 MGHRA, CDR2 YSYEKL. The V segment lost 1 base and the J segment 7 bases; nucleotides outside the gene matches: 5. Per the authors' pipeline: Reference gene primers were amplified, and this amplification served to estimate nucleated cell counts. The method was immunoSEQ multiplex PCR; TCRdb's version includes in-frame clones alone and lacks a portion of them. That table is the source of V, J and clone size, and D and trimming were worked out from the DNA. Among roughly 200,000 clones listed, roughly 90% were seen once. Sequenced input: peripheral blood. The genes are TRBV4-1 and TRBJ1-5; 9 bases are a match to TRBD1. The TCR was taken from a man aged 50-60 years with acute or convalescent COVID-19. CDR3 protein: CASSQGDRAGQPQHF. Written as DNA, the CDR3 is TGCGCCAGCAGCCAAGGGGACAGGGCAGGGCAGCCCCAGCATTTT.